This T cell receptor (beta chain) emerged from a study of shared clonotypes between healthy human individuals. Study-level results: The study sampled only blood, and tissue repertoires likely differ. Sorted-subset sequencing, rarefaction showed, was incomplete despite large depth.

The CDR3 is 16 amino acids. Germline V gives CDR1 SEHNR, CDR2 FQNEAQ (reference sequence). The V and J ends lost 5 bases and 6 bases, in that order; junction bases with no gene match: 11. Authors' data handling: ImmunoSEQ sequences covered only the junction and lacked quality scores; filtering therefore differed. TCRdb's table, derived via immunoSEQ multiplex PCR, lists solely in-frame clones and lacks some. V and J calls and clone size follow that table, whereas D and trimming were derived from the DNA. The repertoire holds about 100,000 clones, with approximately 70% as singletons. With respect to this clone: Its antigen is still unknown.

The chain uses TRBV7-9 and TRBJ2-2, with TRBD1 matching 8 bases. Sequenced: memory CD8+ T cells sorted from blood. Sample subset: CD45RO+ cells pooled with CCR7-negative TemRA cells. This TCR was sampled from a woman aged 25 to 39 in good health. In nucleotides, the CDR3 is TGTGCCAGCAGCCCCACATCAGGGGGCGCCGCCGGGGAGCTGTTTTTT. Protein sequence: CASSPTSGGAAGELFF.